This entry lists 6 T cell receptor beta chains sequenced from one sample in a study of CD8+CD57+ T cells in acquired aplastic anemia. The study profiled TCR beta VDJ and CDR3 using genomic DNA as template. TCRdb processed the reads anew with MiXCR; each CDR3 protein has one entry. This sample has some 98,000 distinct CDR3 sequences, with approximately 73% found just once. Sequencing was done on patients that had shown CD8+CD57+ cell expansion by flow cytometry. Sample: sorted CD4+, CD8+, or CD8+CD57+ T cells (not recorded which) from PBMCs. The receptors shown here come from a human donor with aplastic anemia.

This clonotype came up a few times. This sequence joins TRBV19 and TRBJ1-6; TRBD1 is a possible D gene (6 bases). The CDR3 runs to 15 residues. Trimming shortened V by 4 bases and J by 6 bases, and 13 bases separated the two germline ends. CDR1 is LNHDA and CDR2 is SQIVND in the germline V gene (reference sequence). CDR3 loop: CASSNDIGGNSPLHF. The CDR3 DNA reads as TGTGCCAGTAGTAACGACATAGGGGGTAATTCACCCCTCCACTTT.

The chain combines TRBV29-1 with TRBJ2-3; 11 bases align to TRBD1. V shed 3 bases, J shed 5 bases, and the junction held 10 bases outside the gene matches. The germline V gene encodes CDR1 SQVTM and CDR2 ANQGSEA. The CDR3 sequence is 16 residues long. This CDR3 is CSVEGGTGGSVDTQYF. The CDR3 nucleotides read TGCAGCGTTGAGGGCGGGACAGGGGGATCGGTAGATACGCAGTATTTT.

As to this clonotype: One end of the junction varies from germline; a read error may be responsible. This rearrangement joins TRBV20-1 to TRBJ2-6, with D tentatively TRBD1 (6 bases). This CDR3 contains 14 residues. CDR1 is DFQATT, CDR2 SNEGSKA, per germline (reference sequence). Here the CDR3 reads CSARDRPGANVLTF. The CDR3 coding sequence is TGCAGTGCAAGAGACAGGCCTGGGGCCAACGTCCTGACTTTC.

The chain employs TRBV19 and TRBJ1-5, with TRBD1 matching over 7 bases. The CDR3 extends over 14 amino acids. The V and J ends lost 5 bases and 5 bases, in that order; junction bases with no gene match: 6. Germline CDR1 LNHDA, CDR2 SQIVND (reference sequence). In DNA form, the CDR3 reads TGTGCCAGTAGTCATGACAGGGAGGATCAGCCCCAGCATTTT. This translates into CASSHDREDQPQHF.

The chain combines TRBV19 with TRBJ1-6; 7 bases are shared with TRBD1. There are 15 residues in the CDR3. After removal of 6 bases from V and 7 bases from J, the junction contained 9 bases not matched to a gene. Germline values: CDR1 LNHDA, CDR2 SQIVND (reference sequence). Here the CDR3 reads CASRPGQRVNSPLHF. Written as DNA, the CDR3 is TGTGCCAGTAGGCCGGGACAGCGGGTAAATTCACCCCTCCACTTT.

This clonotype showed up many times. The genes are TRBV10-1 and TRBJ2-2; perhaps TRBD2 as D (6 bases). Germline CDR1 WNHNN, CDR2 SYGVQD (reference sequence). V shed 3 bases and J shed 7 bases, with 15 bases lying between them. This CDR3 has 15 amino acids. The CDR3 DNA is TGCGCCAGCAGTGAAGGGTCTAGCGCGGTCGGGGAGCTGTTTTTT. Amino acid sequence: CASSEGSSAVGELFF.